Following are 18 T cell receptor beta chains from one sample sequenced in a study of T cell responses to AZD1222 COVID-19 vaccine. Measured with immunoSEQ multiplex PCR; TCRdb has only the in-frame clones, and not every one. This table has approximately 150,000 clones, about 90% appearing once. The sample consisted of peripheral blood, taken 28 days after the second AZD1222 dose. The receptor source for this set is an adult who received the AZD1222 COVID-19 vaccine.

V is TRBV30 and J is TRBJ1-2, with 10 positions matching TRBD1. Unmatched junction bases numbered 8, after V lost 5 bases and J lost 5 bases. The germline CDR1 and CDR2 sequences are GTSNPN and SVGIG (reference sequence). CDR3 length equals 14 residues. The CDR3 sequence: CAWLGTGEGYGYTF. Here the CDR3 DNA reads TGTGCCTGGCTTGGGACAGGGGAAGGATATGGCTACACCTTC.

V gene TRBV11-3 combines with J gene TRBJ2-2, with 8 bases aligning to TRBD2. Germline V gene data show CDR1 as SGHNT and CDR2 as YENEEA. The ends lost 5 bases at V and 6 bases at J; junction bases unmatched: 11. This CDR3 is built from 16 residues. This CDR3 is CASSPFPGAGAGELFF. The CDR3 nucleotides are TGTGCCAGCAGCCCCTTCCCCGGAGCGGGGGCCGGGGAGCTGTTTTTT.

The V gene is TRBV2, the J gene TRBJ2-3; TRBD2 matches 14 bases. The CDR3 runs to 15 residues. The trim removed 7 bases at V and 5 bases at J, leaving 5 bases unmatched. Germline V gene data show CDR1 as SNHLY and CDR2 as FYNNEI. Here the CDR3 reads CASNGGTSGGDTQYF. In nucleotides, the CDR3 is TGTGCCAGCAACGGAGGGACTAGCGGGGGAGATACGCAGTATTTT.

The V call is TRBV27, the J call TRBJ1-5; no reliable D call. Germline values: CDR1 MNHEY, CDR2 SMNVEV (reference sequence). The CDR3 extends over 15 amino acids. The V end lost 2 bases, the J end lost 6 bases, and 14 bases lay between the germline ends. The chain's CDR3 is CASSLQEGMGQPQHF. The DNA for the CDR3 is TGTGCCAGCAGTTTACAGGAGGGAATGGGTCAGCCCCAGCATTTT.

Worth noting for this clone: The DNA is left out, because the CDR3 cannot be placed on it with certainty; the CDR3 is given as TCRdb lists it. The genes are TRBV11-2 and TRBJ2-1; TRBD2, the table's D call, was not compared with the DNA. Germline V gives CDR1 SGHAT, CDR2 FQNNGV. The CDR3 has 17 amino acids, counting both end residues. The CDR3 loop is CASSLDLVAGGSSPGIF.

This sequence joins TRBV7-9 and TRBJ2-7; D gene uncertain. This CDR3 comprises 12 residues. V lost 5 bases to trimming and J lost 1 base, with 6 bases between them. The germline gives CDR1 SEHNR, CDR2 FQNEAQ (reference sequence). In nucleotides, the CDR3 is TGTGCCAGCAGCGCGAGTTCCTACGAGCAGTACGTC. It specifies CASSASSYEQYV.

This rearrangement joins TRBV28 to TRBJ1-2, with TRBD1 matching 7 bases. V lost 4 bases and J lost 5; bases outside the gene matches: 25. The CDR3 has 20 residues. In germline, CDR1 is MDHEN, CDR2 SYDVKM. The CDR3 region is CASSYKRGRGILLGRYGYTF. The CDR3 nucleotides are TGTGCCAGCAGTTACAAAAGGGGCAGGGGGATTCTCTTGGGGAGATATGGCTACACCTTC.

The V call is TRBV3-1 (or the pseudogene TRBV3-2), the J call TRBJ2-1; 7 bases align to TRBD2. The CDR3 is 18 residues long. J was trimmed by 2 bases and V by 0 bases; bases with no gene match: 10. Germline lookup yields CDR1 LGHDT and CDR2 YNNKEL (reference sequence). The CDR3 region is CASSQDSASGKAYNEQFF. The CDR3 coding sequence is TGTGCCAGCAGCCAAGATTCGGCCAGCGGGAAGGCCTACAATGAGCAGTTCTTC.

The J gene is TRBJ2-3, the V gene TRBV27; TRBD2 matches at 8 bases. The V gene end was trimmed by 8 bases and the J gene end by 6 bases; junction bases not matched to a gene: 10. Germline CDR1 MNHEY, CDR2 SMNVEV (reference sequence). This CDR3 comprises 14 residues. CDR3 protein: CASGIAGPGDTQYF. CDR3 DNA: TGTGCCAGCGGTATAGCGGGACCAGGGGATACGCAGTATTTT.

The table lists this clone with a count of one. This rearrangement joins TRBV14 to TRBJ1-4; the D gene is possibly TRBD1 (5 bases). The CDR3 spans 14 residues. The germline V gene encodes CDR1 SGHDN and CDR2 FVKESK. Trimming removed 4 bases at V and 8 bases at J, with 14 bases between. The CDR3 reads CASSPGPDLEKLFF. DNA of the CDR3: TGTGCCAGCAGCCCGGGGCCTGATCTGGAAAAACTGTTTTTT.

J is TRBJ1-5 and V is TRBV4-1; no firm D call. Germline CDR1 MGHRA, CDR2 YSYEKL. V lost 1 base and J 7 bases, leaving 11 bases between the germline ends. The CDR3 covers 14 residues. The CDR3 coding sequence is TGCGCCAGCAGCCAAGGCGGGGTGGCGCAGCCCCAGCATTTT. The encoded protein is CASSQGGVAQPQHF.

DNA of the CDR3: TGTGCCAGCAAAGACAGGGTTTTGGCCTTTAGCAATCAGCCCCAGCATTTT. Translated: CASKDRVLAFSNQPQHF. This sequence joins TRBV28 and TRBJ1-5, with 7 bases lining up with TRBD1. V was pared by 7 bases and J by 0 bases, with 12 bases of the junction left unmatched. The CDR3 is made up of 17 amino acids. The germline V gene has CDR1 MDHEN and CDR2 SYDVKM.

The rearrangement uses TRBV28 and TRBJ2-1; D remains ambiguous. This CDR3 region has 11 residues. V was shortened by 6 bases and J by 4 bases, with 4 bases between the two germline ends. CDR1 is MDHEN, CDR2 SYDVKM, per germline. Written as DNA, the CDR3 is TGTGCCAGCAGAAGATACAATGAGCAGTTCTTC. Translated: CASRRYNEQFF.

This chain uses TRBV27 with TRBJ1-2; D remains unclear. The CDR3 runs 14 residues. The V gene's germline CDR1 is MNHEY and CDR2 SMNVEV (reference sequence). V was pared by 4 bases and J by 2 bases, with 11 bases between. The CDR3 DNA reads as TGTGCCAGCAGTTCCGTTGGGAAAAACTATGGCTACACCTTC. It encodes CASSSVGKNYGYTF.

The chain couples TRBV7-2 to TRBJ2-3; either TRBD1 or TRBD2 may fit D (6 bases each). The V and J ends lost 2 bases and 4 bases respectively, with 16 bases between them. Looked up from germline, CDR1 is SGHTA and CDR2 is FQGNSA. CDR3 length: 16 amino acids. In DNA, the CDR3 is TGTGCCAGCAGCTTAAACGGTAGGGGGGTTCCAGATACGCAGTATTTT. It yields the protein CASSLNGRGVPDTQYF.

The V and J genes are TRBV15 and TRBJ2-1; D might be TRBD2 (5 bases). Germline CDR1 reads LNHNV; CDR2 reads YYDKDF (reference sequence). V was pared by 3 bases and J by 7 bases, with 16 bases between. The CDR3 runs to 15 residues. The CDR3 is CATSRDFTLQNEQFF. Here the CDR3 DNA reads TGTGCCACCAGCAGGGACTTCACGTTACAAAATGAGCAGTTCTTC.

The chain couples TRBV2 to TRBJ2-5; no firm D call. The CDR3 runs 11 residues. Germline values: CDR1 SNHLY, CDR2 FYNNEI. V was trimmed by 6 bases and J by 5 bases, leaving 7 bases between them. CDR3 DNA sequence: TGTGCCAGCAGGGTCCGGGAGACCCAGTACTTC. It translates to CASRVRETQYF.

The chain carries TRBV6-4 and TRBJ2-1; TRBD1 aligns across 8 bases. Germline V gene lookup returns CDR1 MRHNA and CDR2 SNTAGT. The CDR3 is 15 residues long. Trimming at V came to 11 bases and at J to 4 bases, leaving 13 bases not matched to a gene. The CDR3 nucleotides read TGTGCCGGCGGCGGACAGGGCAAATCATACAATGAGCAGTTCTTC. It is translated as CAGGGQGKSYNEQFF.